This TCR beta chain was recovered during a study of metastatic and nonmetastatic thyroid tumors (dated by TCRdb to the early 2020s). With respect to the entire study: Repertoires from peripheral blood and from tumor or nodule tissue samples of malignant and benign thyroid patients were compared. Points the paper makes about the study in general: In both blood and tumor samples, malignant tumors were reported to have significantly higher TCR beta diversity than benign nodules.

No patient had received any treatment before thyroid surgery. Using T-cell receptor beta sequencing, the researchers looked back retrospectively at clinical samples from patients, gathered between about 2012 and 2019. CDR1 is given as MNHNS and CDR2 as SASEGT, both from the germline V gene. Between the V and J ends, shortened by 8 bases and 3 bases respectively, the junction contains 16 bases. The CDR3 has 14 amino acids, counting the end cysteine and phenylalanine. Kept here is only the CDR3 DNA, which spans 42 bases and is read in frame from base 1. Library generation was performed with PCR. The instrument given in TCRdb is Illumina HiSeq 4000. High-throughput sequencing was used to profile the TCR beta-chain CDR3 region of every patient. The paper's processing steps were these. Drawing on CDR3 differences between clinicopathological groups, the researchers built a classifier meant to tell apart patients with distant-metastatic papillary thyroid cancer. The Shannon index was used to measure repertoire diversity, and the Morisita-Horn index was used to measure how similar tumor and blood repertoires were. Using fastp at Q25 and MiXCR, TCRdb reprocessed the public reads and kept productive beta chains. The V and J calls, along with clone size, are taken from TCRdb and not from the paper's own processing. The sample data list a few thousand clones, and approximately 40% of these were observed just once. Clones ranked in the top ten supply 98% to 99.3% of the sample.

Comment on this clone: Its binding antigen is unknown. Nothing much larger sits one base from this clone, and base qualities are not available.

The source material was adjacent normal tissue. This sequence uses TRBV6-1 and TRBJ1-2; TRBD1 might be the D gene, on 6 matching bases. This receptor was identified in a female donor with papillary thyroid cancer or a benign thyroid nodule (not recorded which). Some clones in this sample may be carry-over from other donors' samples. The CDR3: CASLSWAGDYGYTF. The DNA sequence reads TGTGCCAGCTTAAGTTGGGCAGGGGACTATGGCTACACCTTC.